Listed below are T cell receptor beta chains from one sample, sequenced in a study of blood T cell repertoires in COVID-19. The protocol was immunoSEQ multiplex PCR, while the TCRdb copy is restricted to in-frame clones and leaves out a portion. The data show roughly 20,000 clones, roughly 90% seen once. The sample comprised peripheral blood. These receptors came from a human donor in a cohort sampled during active COVID-19. The donor label of this sample is uncertain. The CDR3 runs from the conserved cysteine through the conserved F or W. A D gene is named only where the DNA matches it firmly. Size tells how often a clone was seen (once, few, many) or the class of an expanded clone, and some rows leave it out.

j_call	v_call	clone_size	d_call	cdr3_aa	cdr3_nt
TRBJ1-2	TRBV20-1	NA	NA	CSVHKAGGYTF	TGCAGTGTTCACAAGGCGGGGGGCTACACCTTC
TRBJ2-2	TRBV19	NA	TRBD1	CASSRTGSGELFF	TGTGCCAGTAGCCGGACAGGATCCGGGGAGCTGTTTTTT
TRBJ2-2	TRBV4-1	NA	NA	CASSQDTLANTGELFF	TGCGCCAGCAGCCAAGATACCCTAGCCAACACCGGGGAGCTGTTTTTT
TRBJ2-7	TRBV18	NA	TRBD2	CASSPIAGSSYEQYF	TGTGCCAGCTCACCCATAGCGGGATCCTCCTACGAGCAGTACTTC
TRBJ2-1	TRBV18	NA	NA	CASSPSGQEQFF	TGTGCCAGCTCACCAAGCGGGCAGGAGCAGTTCTTC
TRBJ2-7	TRBV11-3	NA	TRBD1	CASSLRQGRAYEQYF	TGTGCCAGCAGCCTTCGACAGGGGCGCGCCTACGAGCAGTACTTC
TRBJ1-3	TRBV5-1	NA	TRBD1	CASSFGTAGNTIYF	TGCGCCAGCAGCTTCGGGACAGCGGGAAACACCATATATTTT
TRBJ2-1	TRBV18	few	TRBD2	CASSLAGGPYNEQFF	TGTGCCAGCTCGCTAGCGGGAGGGCCCTACAATGAGCAGTTCTTC
TRBJ2-2	TRBV11-3	NA	NA	CASSWTAIGAGELFF	TGTGCCAGCAGCTGGACCGCAATAGGGGCCGGGGAGCTGTTTTTT
TRBJ1-5	TRBV18	NA	TRBD1	CASSQGTGGGYQPQHF	TGTGCCAGCTCCCAAGGGACAGGGGGCGGTTATCAGCCCCAGCATTTT
TRBJ2-1	TRBV20-1	NA	TRBD2	CSASSGLSPFF	TGCAGTGCTTCTAGCGGCCTATCGCCGTTCTTC
TRBJ2-2	TRBV18	once	NA	CASSPGVRQSNTGELFF	TGTGCCAGCTCACCAGGTGTGCGACAGTCGAACACCGGGGAGCTGTTTTTT
TRBJ1-2	TRBV3-1/TRBV3-2	NA	TRBD1	CASSQDTGDYGYTF	TGTGCCAGCAGCCAAGATACAGGGGACTATGGCTACACCTTC
TRBJ1-4	TRBV7-9	NA	NA	CASSLGLGAANEKLFF	TGTGCCAGCAGCTTAGGATTGGGTGCGGCTAATGAAAAACTGTTTTTT
TRBJ2-1	TRBV27	NA	NA	CASSLAGSSYNEQFF	TGTGCCAGCAGTTTAGCGGGGAGCTCCTACAATGAGCAGTTCTTC
TRBJ2-1	TRBV7-3	NA	TRBD1	CASSFQGAGGNEQFF	TGTGCCAGCAGCTTTCAGGGGGCAGGGGGCAATGAGCAGTTCTTC
TRBJ1-1	TRBV6-6	NA	NA	CASRTGTPAFF	TGTGCCAGCAGAACCGGGACACCAGCTTTCTTT
TRBJ2-7	TRBV7-9	NA	NA	CASSPAGRAYEQYF	TGTGCCAGCAGCCCCGCGGGACGGGCCTACGAGCAGTACTTC
TRBJ2-5	TRBV30	NA	TRBD1	CAWSKRWDRKQETQYF	TGTGCCTGGAGTAAACGGTGGGACAGGAAGCAAGAGACCCAGTACTTC
TRBJ1-5	TRBV10-3	NA	NA	CAISESDKGTRPQHF	TGTGCCATCAGTGAGTCGGACAAAGGTACTCGGCCCCAGCATTTT
TRBJ1-2	TRBV19	NA	TRBD1	CASRQTGGLAYGYTF	TGTGCCAGTAGACAGACAGGGGGTTTGGCCTATGGCTACACCTTC
TRBJ1-2	TRBV16	NA	NA	CAIPREGRRGYTF	TGTGCCATCCCTAGGGAGGGGAGGAGAGGCTACACCTTC
TRBJ2-1	TRBV29-1	NA	NA	CSASYSEQFF	TGCAGTGCTAGCTACAGTGAGCAGTTCTTC
TRBJ2-5	TRBV7-8	NA	NA	CASSLGRTAQETQYF	TGTGCCAGCAGCCTAGGTCGCACTGCTCAAGAGACCCAGTACTTC
TRBJ2-1	TRBV6-5	NA	NA	CATTDVVGEQFF	TGTGCCACCACAGACGTCGTGGGTGAGCAGTTCTTC
TRBJ1-4	TRBV24-1	NA	NA	CATSGSHGEKLFF	TGTGCCACCAGTGGGAGTCACGGGGAAAAACTGTTTTTT
TRBJ2-3	TRBV5-1	NA	TRBD2	CASSRSGSSDTQYF	TGCGCCAGCAGCCGTAGCGGGAGTTCAGATACGCAGTATTTT
TRBJ2-5	TRBV20-1	few	TRBD2	CSASRGVRPGQYF	TGCAGTGCTAGTCGGGGGGTGCGTCCTGGCCAGTACTTC
TRBJ1-4	TRBV5-6	NA	TRBD1	CASSSTGGTNEKLFF	TGTGCCAGCAGTTCTACAGGGGGCACTAATGAAAAACTGTTTTTT
TRBJ2-3	TRBV24-1	NA	TRBD2	CATGTTSTDTQYF	TGTGCCACCGGGACTACTAGCACAGATACGCAGTATTTT
TRBJ1-5	TRBV7-9	NA	NA	CASSFSGGNQPQHF	TGTGCCAGCAGCTTCTCCGGGGGCAATCAGCCCCAGCATTTT
TRBJ2-1	TRBV19	NA	TRBD2	CASSKTGTAGGYYNEQFF	TGTGCCAGTAGTAAGACAGGGACCGCGGGAGGGTACTACAATGAGCAGTTCTTC
TRBJ1-1	TRBV3-1/TRBV3-2	NA	NA	CASSRGSSPEAFF	TGTGCCAGCAGCCGGGGCAGTTCCCCAGAAGCTTTCTTT
TRBJ2-2	TRBV19	NA	TRBD2	CASSSDGLAGWAGELFF	TGTGCCAGTAGTTCAGACGGACTAGCGGGATGGGCCGGGGAGCTGTTTTTT
TRBJ1-6	TRBV28	NA	TRBD1	CASSFIGTGRSLHF	TGTGCCAGCAGTTTTATAGGGACAGGTCGATCCCTCCACTTT
TRBJ2-1	TRBV27	once	NA	CASSLGQWGSYNEQFF	TGTGCCAGCAGTTTGGGGCAATGGGGCTCCTACAATGAGCAGTTCTTC
TRBJ2-7	TRBV30	NA	NA	CAWSVFSVMTYEQYF	TGTGCCTGGAGTGTCTTTAGCGTGATGACCTACGAGCAGTACTTC
TRBJ2-1	TRBV5-1	NA	TRBD2	CASSSGLAANNEQFF	TGCGCCAGCAGCTCGGGACTAGCGGCCAACAATGAGCAGTTCTTC
TRBJ2-7	TRBV5-1	NA	NA	CASSVDRISYEQYF	TGCGCCAGCAGCGTAGACAGGATTTCCTACGAGCAGTACTTC
TRBJ1-6	TRBV15	NA	TRBD1	CATSRVNRGEPLHF	TGTGCCACCAGCAGGGTGAACAGGGGGGAACCCCTCCACTTT
TRBJ1-2	TRBV19	NA	NA	CASSNDRPDYGYTF	TGTGCCAGTAGTAACGACAGGCCTGACTATGGCTACACCTTC
TRBJ2-7	TRBV30	NA	TRBD1	CARQRGQGIEQYF	TGTGCCCGACAAAGGGGGCAGGGTATCGAGCAGTACTTC
TRBJ2-7	TRBV5-6	NA	TRBD1	CASSLIDRGALYEQYF	TGTGCCAGCAGCTTGATTGACAGGGGGGCTCTCTACGAGCAGTACTTC
TRBJ2-2	TRBV13	NA	NA	CASSSDRTGELFF	TGTGCCAGCAGCTCCGACAGGACCGGGGAGCTGTTTTTT
TRBJ2-3	TRBV27	NA	TRBD1	CASRTGAIDTQYF	TGTGCCAGCAGGACAGGGGCAATAGATACGCAGTATTTT
TRBJ2-3	TRBV24-1	NA	TRBD2	CATSDFSGGHRDTQYF	TGTGCCACCAGTGATTTCTCGGGAGGGCATAGAGATACGCAGTATTTT
TRBJ1-1	TRBV11-2	NA	NA	CASNGIPGLVAFF	TGTGCCAGCAACGGGATCCCCGGCCTAGTAGCTTTCTTT
TRBJ2-7	TRBV21-1	NA	NA	CASSKGGAEQYF	TGTGCCAGCAGCAAGGGTGGGGCCGAGCAGTACTTC
TRBJ1-6	TRBV25-1	NA	NA	CASSGAARPLHF	TGTGCCAGCAGTGGGGCCGCCCGACCCCTCCACTTT
TRBJ2-1	TRBV5-1	once	NA	CASSLDPSYNEQFF	TGCGCCAGCAGCTTGGATCCTTCCTACAATGAGCAGTTCTTC
TRBJ2-5	TRBV7-6	NA	NA	CASSAGQPQETQYF	TGTGCCAGCAGCGCCGGACAGCCACAAGAGACCCAGTACTTC
TRBJ2-5	TRBV24-1	NA	TRBD2	CATSDGRGRRETQYF	TGTGCCACCAGTGATGGGCGGGGGAGAAGGGAGACCCAGTACTTC
TRBJ2-1	TRBV5-6	once	NA	CASSFGWSGGDEQFF	TGTGCCAGCAGCTTCGGATGGTCGGGGGGCGATGAGCAGTTCTTC
TRBJ2-5	TRBV11-1	NA	NA	CASAKGDRETQYF	TGTGCCAGTGCCAAGGGGGATCGGGAGACCCAGTACTTC
TRBJ1-2	TRBV7-9	once	TRBD1	CASSFGETGSGYTF	TGTGCCAGCAGCTTCGGCGAGACAGGGAGTGGCTACACCTTC
TRBJ1-2	TRBV11-2	NA	NA	CASSSTQGNYGYTF	TGTGCCAGCAGCTCAACACAGGGAAACTATGGCTACACCTTC
TRBJ2-1	TRBV10-3	NA	NA	CAIRASGTGGAGSYNEQFF	TGTGCCATCAGAGCTTCCGGGACTGGGGGTGCGGGGTCCTACAATGAGCAGTTCTTC
TRBJ2-7	TRBV7-6	NA	NA	CASSLVVGQAGTIGEQYF	TGTGCCAGCAGCTTAGTAGTGGGACAGGCCGGGACTATAGGCGAGCAGTACTTC
TRBJ2-1	TRBV5-1	NA	NA	CASSFDNEQFF	TGCGCCAGCAGCTTCGACAATGAGCAGTTCTTC